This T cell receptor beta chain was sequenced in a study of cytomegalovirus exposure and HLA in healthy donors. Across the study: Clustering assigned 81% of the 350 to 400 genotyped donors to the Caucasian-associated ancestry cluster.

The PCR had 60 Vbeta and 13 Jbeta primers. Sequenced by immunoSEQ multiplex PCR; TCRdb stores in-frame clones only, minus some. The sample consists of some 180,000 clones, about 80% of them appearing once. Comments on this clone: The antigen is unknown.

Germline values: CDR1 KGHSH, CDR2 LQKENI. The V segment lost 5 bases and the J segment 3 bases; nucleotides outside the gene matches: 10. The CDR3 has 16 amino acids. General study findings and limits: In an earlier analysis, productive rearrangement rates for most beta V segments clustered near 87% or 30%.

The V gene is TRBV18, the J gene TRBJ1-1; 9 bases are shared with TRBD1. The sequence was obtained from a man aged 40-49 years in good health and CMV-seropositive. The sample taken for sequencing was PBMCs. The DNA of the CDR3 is TGTGCCAGCTCATCAAACCGGGACAGGGTTGACACTGAAGCTTTCTTT. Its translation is CASSSNRDRVDTEAFF.